These T cell receptor beta chains were read from a single sample in a study of cytomegalovirus exposure and HLA in healthy donors. Profiling relied on immunoSEQ multiplex PCR, and the TCRdb table lists in-frame clones only, not all of them. The sample carries 90,000 to 150,000 clones, about 78% recorded once. The sequenced sample consisted of PBMCs. Source of these receptors: a middle-aged woman in good health and CMV-seropositive. The CDR3 runs from the conserved cysteine through the conserved F or W. Fields, in order: clone size, V gene, J gene, D gene, CDR3 protein, CDR3 DNA. The D gene is left open where the match is weak. Clone sizes are given selectively: once, few, many, or a class where the clone is expanded.

>.|TRBV15|TRBJ1-2|.
CATSIKQESNYGYTF
TGTGCCACCAGTATAAAACAGGAGTCTAACTATGGCTACACCTTC
>.|TRBV25-1|TRBJ1-1|TRBD1
CASRSDRGPEAFF
TGTGCCAGCAGAAGCGACAGGGGGCCTGAAGCTTTCTTT
>.|TRBV6-5|TRBJ1-2|.
CASSPAGANYGYTF
TGTGCCAGCTCTCCCGCAGGGGCTAACTATGGCTACACCTTC
>.|TRBV11-2|TRBJ1-1|.
CASSSFPEAFF
TGTGCCAGCAGCTCCTTTCCTGAAGCTTTCTTT
>.|TRBV18|TRBJ2-5|TRBD2
CASSPPSGGETQYF
TGTGCCAGCTCACCACCCAGCGGGGGAGAGACCCAGTACTTC
>.|TRBV20-1|TRBJ2-1|TRBD1
CSVTGVNEQFF
TGCAGTGTTACAGGGGTCAATGAGCAGTTCTTC
>few|TRBV4-2|TRBJ2-5|TRBD2
CASSQGRSGGGSGETQYF
TGTGCCAGCAGCCAAGGACGGTCGGGCGGGGGGAGTGGGGAGACCCAGTACTTC
>.|TRBV7-2|TRBJ1-1|.
CASSLVGGQGGTEAFF
TGTGCCAGCAGCTTAGTTGGTGGCCAGGGAGGTACTGAAGCTTTCTTT
>.|TRBV10-3|TRBJ1-2|.
CAISDKGDNGYTF
TGTGCCATCAGTGACAAGGGAGATAATGGCTACACCTTC
>.|TRBV5-1|TRBJ2-7|TRBD1
CASSLGQGNEQYF
TGCGCCAGCAGCTTGGGACAGGGGAACGAGCAGTACTTC
>once|TRBV7-8|TRBJ1-5|.
CASSLRSGPLSNQPQHF
TGTGCCAGCAGCTTACGAAGCGGACCGCTTAGCAATCAGCCCCAGCATTTT
>few|TRBV4-1|TRBJ1-6|.
CASSQGQSPLHF
TGCGCCAGCAGCCAAGGGCAATCACCCCTCCACTTT
>few|TRBV29-1|TRBJ1-5|.
CSGGGLGQPQHF
TGCAGCGGGGGGGGCCTAGGTCAGCCCCAGCATTTT
>few|TRBV2|TRBJ1-6|.
CASSDDSANSPLHF
TGTGCCAGCAGTGACGACAGCGCAAATTCACCCCTCCACTTT
>.|TRBV6-5|TRBJ1-1|TRBD1
CASRVQGGHTEAFF
TGTGCCAGCAGAGTACAGGGGGGTCACACTGAAGCTTTCTTT
>.|TRBV5-1|TRBJ1-2|.
CASSLAGRERDYGYTF
TGCGCCAGCAGCTTGGCCGGCCGGGAGCGAGACTATGGCTACACCTTC
>.|TRBV21-1|TRBJ2-7|.
CASSKVGSSYEQYF
TGTGCCAGCAGCAAAGTTGGTAGCTCCTACGAGCAGTACTTC
>.|TRBV5-1|TRBJ1-2|.
CASSLSGGNYGYTF
TGCGCCAGCAGCTTGAGCGGGGGAAACTATGGCTACACCTTC
>.|TRBV6-5|TRBJ1-5|.
CASGALNQPQHF
TGTGCCAGCGGGGCCCTTAATCAGCCCCAGCATTTT
>.|TRBV7-2|TRBJ1-1|TRBD1
CASSLTLLPGQGTTEAFF
TGTGCCAGCAGCTTGACACTCCTACCGGGACAGGGTACCACTGAAGCTTTCTTT
>.|TRBV4-3|TRBJ1-6|.
CASSQLLSNSPLHF
TGCGCCAGCAGCCAACTCCTCTCGAATTCACCCCTCCACTTT
>.|TRBV7-2|TRBJ2-1|TRBD2
CASSLGRAGGLGEQFF
TGTGCCAGCAGCCTTGGTCGGGCGGGGGGGCTCGGTGAGCAGTTCTTC
>.|TRBV4-1|TRBJ1-2|.
CASSQEGRSGYTF
TGCGCCAGCAGCCAAGAAGGTAGGAGTGGCTACACCTTC
>few|TRBV2|TRBJ1-5|.
CASDSGNQPQHF
TGTGCCAGCGACAGTGGCAATCAGCCCCAGCATTTT
>.|TRBV5-1|TRBJ2-7|.
CASSLSPQGIYEQYF
TGCGCCAGCAGCCTCAGCCCTCAGGGCATCTACGAGCAGTACTTC
>.|TRBV9|TRBJ1-1|.
CASSVDLLGHTEAFF
TGTGCCAGCAGCGTAGATCTTCTAGGCCACACTGAAGCTTTCTTT
>.|TRBV19|TRBJ2-7|TRBD1
CASSTGTGSSYEQYF
TGTGCCAGTAGTACAGGGACAGGGAGCTCCTACGAGCAGTACTTC
>.|TRBV11-3|TRBJ2-3|.
CASSLGGARIDTQYF
TGTGCCAGCAGCTTGGGAGGTGCAAGGATAGATACGCAGTATTTT
>.|TRBV5-1|TRBJ2-7|TRBD2
CASSPGGAEIEQYF
TGCGCCAGCAGTCCCGGGGGGGCCGAAATTGAGCAGTACTTC
>few|TRBV6-1|TRBJ2-1|.
CASSESAVGVDEQFF
TGTGCCAGCAGTGAATCAGCGGTGGGTGTTGATGAGCAGTTCTTC
>.|TRBV14|TRBJ1-1|.
CASHSQGHTEAFF
TGTGCCAGCCATTCCCAGGGCCACACTGAAGCTTTCTTT
>.|TRBV10-3|TRBJ1-1|TRBD1
CAISETGVDTEAFF
TGTGCCATCAGTGAAACAGGGGTAGACACTGAAGCTTTCTTT
>.|TRBV7-9|TRBJ2-7|.
CASSLDGQGHEQYF
TGTGCCAGCAGCTTAGATGGCCAGGGGCACGAGCAGTACTTC
>.|TRBV7-2|TRBJ2-1|.
CASSLNPGAYNEQFF
TGTGCCAGCAGCTTAAATCCAGGGGCCTACAATGAGCAGTTCTTC
>.|TRBV7-9|TRBJ1-1|TRBD1
CASSPRGRGAPSFEAFF
TGTGCCAGCAGCCCTAGGGGGCGGGGGGCGCCGAGCTTTGAAGCTTTCTTT
>few|TRBV6-1|TRBJ2-2|.
CASRGRNGELFF
TGTGCCAGCAGGGGGAGGAACGGGGAGCTGTTTTTT
>.|TRBV5-1|TRBJ1-2|TRBD1
CASSLGTGEYYGYTF
TGCGCCAGCAGCTTGGGGACAGGGGAGTACTATGGCTACACCTTC
>.|TRBV5-6|TRBJ2-5|.
CASSSPLDFQETQYF
TGTGCCAGCAGCTCCCCACTGGACTTCCAAGAGACCCAGTACTTC
>.|TRBV11-2|TRBJ1-6|.
CASRLGAGNSPLHF
TGTGCCAGCAGATTAGGGGCCGGTAATTCACCCCTCCACTTT
>.|TRBV25-1|TRBJ2-1|.
CASQSPGGRSYNEQFF
TGTGCCAGCCAGTCCCCCGGGGGACGTTCCTACAATGAGCAGTTCTTC
>.|TRBV7-8|TRBJ2-1|.
CASSLIRSSGEQFF
TGTGCCAGCAGCTTAATTCGGTCCTCAGGGGAGCAGTTCTTC
>.|TRBV4-3|TRBJ2-3|.
CASSQDITDTQYF
TGCGCCAGCAGCCAAGATATAACAGATACGCAGTATTTT